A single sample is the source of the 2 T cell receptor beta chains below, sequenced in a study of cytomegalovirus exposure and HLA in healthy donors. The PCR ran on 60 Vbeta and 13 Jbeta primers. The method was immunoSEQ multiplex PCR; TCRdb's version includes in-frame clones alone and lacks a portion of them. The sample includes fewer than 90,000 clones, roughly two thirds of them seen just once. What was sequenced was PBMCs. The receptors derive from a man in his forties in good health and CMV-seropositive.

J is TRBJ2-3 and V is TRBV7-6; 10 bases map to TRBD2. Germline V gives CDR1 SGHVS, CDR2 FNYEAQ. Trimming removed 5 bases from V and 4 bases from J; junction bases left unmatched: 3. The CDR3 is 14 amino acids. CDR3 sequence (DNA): TGTGCCAGCAGCCTTAGCGGGGGGCCAGATACGCAGTATTTT. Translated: CASSLSGGPDTQYF.

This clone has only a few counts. Here the CDR3 DNA reads TGTGCCAGCAGCTCGGGACAGGGCACAGATACGCAGTATTTT. It codes for CASSSGQGTDTQYF. The V and J genes are TRBV13 and TRBJ2-3; TRBD1 aligns across 8 bases. J was trimmed by 1 base and V by 4 bases; bases with no gene match: 1. CDR3 length: 14 amino acids. Germline V lookup: CDR1 PRHDT, CDR2 FYEKMQ (reference sequence).